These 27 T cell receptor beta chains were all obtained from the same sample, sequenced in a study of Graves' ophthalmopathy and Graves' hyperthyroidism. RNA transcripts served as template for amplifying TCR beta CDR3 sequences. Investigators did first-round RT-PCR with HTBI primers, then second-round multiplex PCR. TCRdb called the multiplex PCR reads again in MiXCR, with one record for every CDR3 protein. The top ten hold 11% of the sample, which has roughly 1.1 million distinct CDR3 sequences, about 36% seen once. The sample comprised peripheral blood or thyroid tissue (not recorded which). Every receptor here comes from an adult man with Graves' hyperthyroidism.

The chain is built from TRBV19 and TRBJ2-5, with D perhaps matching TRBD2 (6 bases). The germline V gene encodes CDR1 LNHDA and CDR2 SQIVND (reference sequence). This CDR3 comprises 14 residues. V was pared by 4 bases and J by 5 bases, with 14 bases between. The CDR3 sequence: CASSTGVGRETQYF. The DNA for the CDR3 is TGTGCCAGTAGTACGGGGGTGGGACGCGAGACCCAGTACTTC.

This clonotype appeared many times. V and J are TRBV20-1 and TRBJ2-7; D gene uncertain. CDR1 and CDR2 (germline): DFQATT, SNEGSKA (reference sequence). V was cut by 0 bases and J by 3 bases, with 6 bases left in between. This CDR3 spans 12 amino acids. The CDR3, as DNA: TGCAGTGCTAGAGATCTCCACTACGAGCAGTACTTC. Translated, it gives CSARDLHYEQYF.

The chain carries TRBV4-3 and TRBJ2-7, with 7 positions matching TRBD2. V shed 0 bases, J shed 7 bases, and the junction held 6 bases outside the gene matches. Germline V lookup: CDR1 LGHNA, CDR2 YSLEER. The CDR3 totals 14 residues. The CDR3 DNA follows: TGCGCCAGCAGCCAAGAGGCTAGCGGAGGGGAGCAGTACTTC. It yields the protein CASSQEASGGEQYF.

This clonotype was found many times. CDR3 DNA: TGCAGCGCCCAAGGGGCGGAGAGCTCTGGAAACACCATATATTTT. Its protein product is CSAQGAESSGNTIYF. This chain connects TRBV29-1 to TRBJ1-3; TRBD1 is a possible D gene (5 bases). The CDR3 length is 15 residues. Trimming left V 7 bases short and J 0 bases short, with 16 bases between. The germline V gene encodes CDR1 SQVTM and CDR2 ANQGSEA.

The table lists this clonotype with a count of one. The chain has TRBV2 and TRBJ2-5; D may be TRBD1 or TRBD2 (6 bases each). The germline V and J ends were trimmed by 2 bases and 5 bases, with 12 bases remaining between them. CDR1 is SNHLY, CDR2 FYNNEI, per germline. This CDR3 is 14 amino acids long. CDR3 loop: CASSESIGGETQYF. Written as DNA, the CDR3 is TGTGCCAGCAGTGAAAGTATAGGGGGGGAGACCCAGTACTTC.

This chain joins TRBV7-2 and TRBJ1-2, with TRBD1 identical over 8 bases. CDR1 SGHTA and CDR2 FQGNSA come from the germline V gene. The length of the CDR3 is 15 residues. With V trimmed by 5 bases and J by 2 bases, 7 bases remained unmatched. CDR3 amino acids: CASSRTRDRNYGYTF. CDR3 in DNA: TGTGCCAGCAGCCGGACCCGGGACAGGAACTATGGCTACACCTTC.

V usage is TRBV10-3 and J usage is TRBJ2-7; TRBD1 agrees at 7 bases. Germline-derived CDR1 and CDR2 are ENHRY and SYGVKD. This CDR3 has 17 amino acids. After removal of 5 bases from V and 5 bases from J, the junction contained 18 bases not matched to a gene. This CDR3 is CAISSSRKTGIYNEQYF. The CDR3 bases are TGTGCCATCAGTAGTAGCCGGAAGACAGGGATATACAACGAGCAGTACTTC.

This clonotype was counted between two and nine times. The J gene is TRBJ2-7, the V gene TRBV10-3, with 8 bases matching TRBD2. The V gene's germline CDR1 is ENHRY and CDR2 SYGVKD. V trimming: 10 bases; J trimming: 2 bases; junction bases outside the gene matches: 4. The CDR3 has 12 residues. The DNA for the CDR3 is TGTGCCACCGGGGGGGAAACCTACGAGCAGTACTTC. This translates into CATGGETYEQYF.

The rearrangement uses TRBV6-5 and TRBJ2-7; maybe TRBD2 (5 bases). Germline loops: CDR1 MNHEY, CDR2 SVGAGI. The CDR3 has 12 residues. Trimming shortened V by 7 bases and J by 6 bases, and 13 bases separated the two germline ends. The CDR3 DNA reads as TGTGCCAGCACCGCCCCTCGGGGCGAGCAGTACTTC. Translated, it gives CASTAPRGEQYF.

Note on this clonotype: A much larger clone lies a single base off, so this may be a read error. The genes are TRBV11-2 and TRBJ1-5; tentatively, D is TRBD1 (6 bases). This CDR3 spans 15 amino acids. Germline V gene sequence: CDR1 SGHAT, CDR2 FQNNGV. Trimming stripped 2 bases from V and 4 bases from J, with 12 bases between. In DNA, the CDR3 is TGTGCCAGCAGCTTACGTGGACAGCCTAATCAGCCCCAGCATTTT. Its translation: CASSLRGQPNQPQHF.

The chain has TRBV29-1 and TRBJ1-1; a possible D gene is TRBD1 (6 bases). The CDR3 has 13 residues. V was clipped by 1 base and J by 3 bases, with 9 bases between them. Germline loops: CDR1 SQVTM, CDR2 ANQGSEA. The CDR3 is CSVEGQEYTEAFF. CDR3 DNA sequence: TGCAGCGTTGAAGGACAGGAGTACACTGAAGCTTTCTTT. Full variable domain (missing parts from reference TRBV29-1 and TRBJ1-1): SAVISQKPSRDICQRGTSLTIQCQVDSQVTMMFWYRQQPGQSLTLIATANQGSEATYESGFVIDKFPISRPNLTFSTLTVSNMSPEDSSIYLCSVEGQEYTEAFFGQGTRLTVV.

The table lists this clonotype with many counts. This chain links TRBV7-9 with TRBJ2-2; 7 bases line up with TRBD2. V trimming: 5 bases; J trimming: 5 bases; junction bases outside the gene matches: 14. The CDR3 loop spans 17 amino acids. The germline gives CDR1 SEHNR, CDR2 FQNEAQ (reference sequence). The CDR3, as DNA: TGTGCCAGCAGCGCCGAGATGCGCGGGAGCTGGACCGGGGAGCTGTTTTTT. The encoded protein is CASSAEMRGSWTGELFF.

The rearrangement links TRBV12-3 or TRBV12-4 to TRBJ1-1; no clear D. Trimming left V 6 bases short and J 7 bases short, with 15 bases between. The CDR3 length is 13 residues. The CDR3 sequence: CASSAEFGGEAFF. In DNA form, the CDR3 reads TGTGCCAGCAGCGCGGAATTTGGCGGTGAAGCTTTCTTT.

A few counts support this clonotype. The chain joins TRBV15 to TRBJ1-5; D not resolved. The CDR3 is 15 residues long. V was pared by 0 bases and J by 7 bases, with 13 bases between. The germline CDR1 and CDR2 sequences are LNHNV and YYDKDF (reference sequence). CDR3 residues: CATSRDLGASQPQHF. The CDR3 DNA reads TGTGCCACCAGCAGAGATTTAGGTGCATCCCAGCCCCAGCATTTT.

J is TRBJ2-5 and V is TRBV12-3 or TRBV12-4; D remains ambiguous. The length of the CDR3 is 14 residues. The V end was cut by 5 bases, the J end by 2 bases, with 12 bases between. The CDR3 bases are TGTGCCAGCAGTCTAATACGGACGCAAGAGACCCAGTACTTC. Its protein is CASSLIRTQETQYF.

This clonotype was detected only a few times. The CDR3 region is CASSLGFHQPQHF. The CDR3 bases are TGTGCCAGCAGTTTGGGGTTTCATCAGCCCCAGCATTTT. The J gene is TRBJ1-5, the V gene TRBV12-3 or TRBV12-4, with D uncertain. V shed 3 bases and J shed 5 bases, with 8 bases lying between them. This CDR3 is 13 amino acids long.

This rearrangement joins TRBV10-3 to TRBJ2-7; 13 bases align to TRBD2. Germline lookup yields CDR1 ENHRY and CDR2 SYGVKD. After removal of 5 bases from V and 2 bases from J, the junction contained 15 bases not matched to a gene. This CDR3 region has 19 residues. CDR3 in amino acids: CAISPTGLAGIVIPYEQYF. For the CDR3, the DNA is TGTGCCATCAGTCCAACGGGACTAGCGGGAATTGTCATCCCCTACGAGCAGTACTTC.

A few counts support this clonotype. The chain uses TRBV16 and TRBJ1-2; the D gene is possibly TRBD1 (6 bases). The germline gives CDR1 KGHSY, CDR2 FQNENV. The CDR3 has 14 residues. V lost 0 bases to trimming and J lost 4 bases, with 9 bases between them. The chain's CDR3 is CASSQSMDSYGYTF. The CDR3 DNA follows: TGTGCCAGCAGCCAATCCATGGACAGCTATGGCTACACCTTC.

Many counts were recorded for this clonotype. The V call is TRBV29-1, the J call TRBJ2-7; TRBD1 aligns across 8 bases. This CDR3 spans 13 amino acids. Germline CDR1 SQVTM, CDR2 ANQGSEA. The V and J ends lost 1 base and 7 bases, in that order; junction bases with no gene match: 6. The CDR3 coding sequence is TGCAGCGTTGAAGGGACAGGGCGGGATGAGCAGTACTTC. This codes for CSVEGTGRDEQYF.

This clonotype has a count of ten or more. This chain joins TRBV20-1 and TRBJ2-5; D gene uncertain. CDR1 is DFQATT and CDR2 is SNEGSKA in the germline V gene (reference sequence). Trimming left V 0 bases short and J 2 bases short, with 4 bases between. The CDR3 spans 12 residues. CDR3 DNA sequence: TGCAGTGCTAGAGATCGTCAAGAGACCCAGTACTTC. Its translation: CSARDRQETQYF.

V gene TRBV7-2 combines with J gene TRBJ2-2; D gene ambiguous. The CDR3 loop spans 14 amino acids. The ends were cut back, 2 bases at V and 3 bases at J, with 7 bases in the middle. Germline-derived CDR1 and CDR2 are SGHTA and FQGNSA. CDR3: CASSLILDTGELFF. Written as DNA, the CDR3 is TGTGCCAGCAGCTTAATTTTGGACACCGGGGAGCTGTTTTTT.

The CDR3: CASSPPRERMNTEAFF. The CDR3 DNA sequence: TGTGCCAGCTCACCACCTCGGGAGAGAATGAACACTGAAGCTTTCTTT. This rearrangement joins TRBV14 to TRBJ1-1; D uncertain. This CDR3 is 16 amino acids long. Looked up from germline, CDR1 is SGHDN and CDR2 is FVKESK. Trimming took 8 bases from V and 0 from J, leaving 19 bases between them.

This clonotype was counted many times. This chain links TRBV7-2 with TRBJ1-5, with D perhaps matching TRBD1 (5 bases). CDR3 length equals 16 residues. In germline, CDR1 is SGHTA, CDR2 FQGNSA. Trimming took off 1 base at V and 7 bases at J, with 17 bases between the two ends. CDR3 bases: TGTGCCAGCAGCTTAGGAGGGACGGCCATGCTGCAGCCCCAGCATTTT. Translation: CASSLGGTAMLQPQHF.

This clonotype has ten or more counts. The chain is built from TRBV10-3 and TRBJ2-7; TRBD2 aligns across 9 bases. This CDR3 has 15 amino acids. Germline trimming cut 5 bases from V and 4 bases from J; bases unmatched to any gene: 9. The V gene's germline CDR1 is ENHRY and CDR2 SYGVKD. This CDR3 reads CAISRGGSGSYEQYF. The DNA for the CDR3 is TGTGCCATCAGTCGGGGGGGTAGCGGGAGTTACGAGCAGTACTTC.

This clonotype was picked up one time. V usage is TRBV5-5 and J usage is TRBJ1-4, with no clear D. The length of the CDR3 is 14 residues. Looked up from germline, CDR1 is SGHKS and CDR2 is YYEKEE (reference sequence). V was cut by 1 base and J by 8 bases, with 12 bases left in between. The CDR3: CASSLWVGREKLFF. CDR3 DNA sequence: TGTGCCAGCAGCTTGTGGGTCGGGCGGGAAAAACTGTTTTTT.

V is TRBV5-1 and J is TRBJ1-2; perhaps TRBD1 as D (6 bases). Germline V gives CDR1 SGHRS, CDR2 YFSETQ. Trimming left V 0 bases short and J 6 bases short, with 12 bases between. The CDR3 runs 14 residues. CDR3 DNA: TGCGCCAGCAGCTTGGATTCGGGGGCGGATGGCTACACCTTC. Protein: CASSLDSGADGYTF.

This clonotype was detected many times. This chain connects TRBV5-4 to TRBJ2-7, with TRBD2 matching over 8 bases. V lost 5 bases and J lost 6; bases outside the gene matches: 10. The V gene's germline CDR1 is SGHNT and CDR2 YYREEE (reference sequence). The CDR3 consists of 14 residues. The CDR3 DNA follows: TGTGCCAGCAGTAGGAGCGGGAGCCGGGGCGAGCAGTACTTC. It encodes CASSRSGSRGEQYF.